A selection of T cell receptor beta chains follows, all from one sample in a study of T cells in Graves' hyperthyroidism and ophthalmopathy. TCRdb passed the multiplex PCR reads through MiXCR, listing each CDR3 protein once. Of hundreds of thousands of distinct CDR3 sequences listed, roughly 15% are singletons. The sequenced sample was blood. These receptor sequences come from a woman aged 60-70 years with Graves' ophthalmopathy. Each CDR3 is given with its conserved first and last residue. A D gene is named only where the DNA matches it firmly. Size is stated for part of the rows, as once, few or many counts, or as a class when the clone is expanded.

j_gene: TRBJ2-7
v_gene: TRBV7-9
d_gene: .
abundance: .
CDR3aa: CASSLSYRSYEQYF
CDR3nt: TGTGCCAGCAGCTTATCTTACAGGAGCTACGAGCAGTACTTC

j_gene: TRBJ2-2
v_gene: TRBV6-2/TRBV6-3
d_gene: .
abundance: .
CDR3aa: CASSYSSGATGELFF
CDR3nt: TGTGCCAGCAGTTACTCGAGCGGCGCGACCGGGGAGCTGTTTTTT

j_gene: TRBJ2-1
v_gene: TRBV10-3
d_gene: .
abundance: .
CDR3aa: CAISTSINEQFF
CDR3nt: TGTGCCATCAGTACGAGCATCAATGAGCAGTTCTTC

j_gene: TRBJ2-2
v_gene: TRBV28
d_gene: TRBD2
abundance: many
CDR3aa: CASSLPGLAGTGELFF
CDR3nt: TGTGCCAGCAGTTTGCCGGGACTAGCGGGAACCGGGGAGCTGTTTTTT

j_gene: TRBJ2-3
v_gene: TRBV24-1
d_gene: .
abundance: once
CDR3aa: CATSRDPPGTQYF
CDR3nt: TGTGCCACCAGCCGGGACCCTCCGGGGACGCAGTATTTT

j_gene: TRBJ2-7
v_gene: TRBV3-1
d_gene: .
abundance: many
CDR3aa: CASSQRGAPDYEQYF
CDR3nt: TGTGCCAGCAGCCAACGTGGGGCCCCAGACTACGAGCAGTACTTC

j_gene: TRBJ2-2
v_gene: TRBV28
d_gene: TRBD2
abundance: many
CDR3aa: CASSPSSGYTGELFF
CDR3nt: TGTGCCAGCAGTCCCTCTAGCGGGTACACCGGGGAGCTGTTTTTT

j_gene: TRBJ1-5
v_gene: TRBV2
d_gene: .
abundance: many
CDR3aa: CASGGHFNQPQHF
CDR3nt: TGTGCCAGCGGCGGACATTTCAATCAGCCCCAGCATTTT

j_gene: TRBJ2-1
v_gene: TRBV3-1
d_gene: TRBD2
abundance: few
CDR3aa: CASSQVLAGSNEQFF
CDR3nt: TGTGCCAGCAGCCAAGTCCTAGCGGGTTCCAATGAGCAGTTCTTC

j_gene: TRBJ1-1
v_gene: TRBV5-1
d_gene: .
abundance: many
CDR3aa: CASSAGRANTEAFF
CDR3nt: TGCGCCAGCAGCGCAGGGAGGGCGAACACTGAAGCTTTCTTT

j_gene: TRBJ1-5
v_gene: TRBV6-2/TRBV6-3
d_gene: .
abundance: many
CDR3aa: CASTRGGAVNQPQHF
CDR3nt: TGTGCCAGCACGCGAGGGGGGGCTGTCAATCAGCCCCAGCATTTT

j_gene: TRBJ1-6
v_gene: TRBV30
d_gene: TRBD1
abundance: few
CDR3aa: CAWSTDRDSPLHF
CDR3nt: TGTGCCTGGAGTACGGACAGGGACTCACCCCTCCACTTT

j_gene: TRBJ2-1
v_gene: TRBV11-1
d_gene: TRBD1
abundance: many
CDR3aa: CASSPDRDEQFF
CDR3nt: TGTGCCAGCAGCCCCGACAGGGATGAGCAGTTCTTC

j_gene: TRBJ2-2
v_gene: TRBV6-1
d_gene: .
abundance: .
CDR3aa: CAAQAGAGTGELFF
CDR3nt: TGTGCCGCCCAGGCTGGGGCGGGGACCGGGGAGCTGTTTTTT

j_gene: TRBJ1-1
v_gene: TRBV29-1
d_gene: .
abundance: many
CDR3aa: CSVATGRSEAFF
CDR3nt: TGCAGCGTTGCAACAGGGAGGTCTGAAGCTTTCTTT

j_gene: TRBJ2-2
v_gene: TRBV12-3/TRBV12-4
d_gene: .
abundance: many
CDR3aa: CASSLGGPGGELFF
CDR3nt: TGTGCCAGCAGCCTAGGAGGGCCAGGCGGGGAGCTGTTTTTT

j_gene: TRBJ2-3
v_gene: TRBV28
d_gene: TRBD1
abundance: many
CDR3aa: CATSPGTGHTDTQYF
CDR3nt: TGTGCCACCTCACCCGGGACAGGGCACACAGATACGCAGTATTTT

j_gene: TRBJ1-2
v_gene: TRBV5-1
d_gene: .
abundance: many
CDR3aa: CASSLDGFRGYTF
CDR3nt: TGCGCCAGCAGCTTGGACGGTTTTCGAGGCTACACCTTC

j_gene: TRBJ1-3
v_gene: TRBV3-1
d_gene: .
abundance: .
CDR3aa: CASTPGGRRGNTIYF
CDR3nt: TGTGCCAGCACCCCCGGCGGCCGTAGGGGAAACACCATATATTTT

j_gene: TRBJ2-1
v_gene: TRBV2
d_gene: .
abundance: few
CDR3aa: CASRAAPDEQFF
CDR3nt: TGTGCCAGCAGGGCAGCTCCAGATGAGCAGTTCTTC

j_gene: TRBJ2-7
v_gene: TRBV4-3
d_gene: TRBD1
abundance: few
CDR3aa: CASSQEPGQGSYEQYF
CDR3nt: TGCGCCAGCAGCCAAGAACCGGGACAGGGGTCCTACGAGCAGTACTTC

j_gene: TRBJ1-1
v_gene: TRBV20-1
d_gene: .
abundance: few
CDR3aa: CSVTLGENTEAFF
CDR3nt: TGCAGTGTAACCCTTGGAGAGAACACTGAAGCTTTCTTT

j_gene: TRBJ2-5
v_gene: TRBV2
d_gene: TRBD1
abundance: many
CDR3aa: CASTRQGPEQETQYF
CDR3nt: TGTGCCAGCACCCGACAGGGGCCGGAGCAAGAGACCCAGTACTTC

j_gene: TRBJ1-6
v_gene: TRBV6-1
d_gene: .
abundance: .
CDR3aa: CASSYGGASPLHF
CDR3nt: TGTGCCAGCAGTTACGGAGGCGCTTCACCCCTCCACTTT